The clone carrying this T cell receptor beta chain was found once. The antigen remains unidentified. Here immunoSEQ multiplex PCR was the method, and the copy in TCRdb shows in-frame clones only, minus some. The sample has roughly 1,500,000 clones, roughly 98% seen once; the top ten hold roughly 0.4%. The CDR3 contains 13 residues. Per the germline V gene, CDR1 is MGHDK and CDR2 is SYGVNS. Between the trimmed V and J ends, which lost 6 bases and 4 bases, there was a span of 10 bases. These data originate in a study of shared clonotypes between healthy human individuals. Overall study results and limits: Generation of non-shared clonotypes was less probable than generation of clonotypes shared by all four donors.

Sequencing input: naive CD4+ T cells sorted from blood. Subset reported: CD45RA+ positively selected. The rearrangement joins TRBV25-1 to TRBJ2-1, with a weak D call TRBD2 (6 bases). This receptor was taken from a man younger than 40 in good health. The CDR3: CASRDGSYNEQFF. The CDR3 DNA reads TGTGCCAGCAGAGACGGGAGTTACAATGAGCAGTTCTTC.